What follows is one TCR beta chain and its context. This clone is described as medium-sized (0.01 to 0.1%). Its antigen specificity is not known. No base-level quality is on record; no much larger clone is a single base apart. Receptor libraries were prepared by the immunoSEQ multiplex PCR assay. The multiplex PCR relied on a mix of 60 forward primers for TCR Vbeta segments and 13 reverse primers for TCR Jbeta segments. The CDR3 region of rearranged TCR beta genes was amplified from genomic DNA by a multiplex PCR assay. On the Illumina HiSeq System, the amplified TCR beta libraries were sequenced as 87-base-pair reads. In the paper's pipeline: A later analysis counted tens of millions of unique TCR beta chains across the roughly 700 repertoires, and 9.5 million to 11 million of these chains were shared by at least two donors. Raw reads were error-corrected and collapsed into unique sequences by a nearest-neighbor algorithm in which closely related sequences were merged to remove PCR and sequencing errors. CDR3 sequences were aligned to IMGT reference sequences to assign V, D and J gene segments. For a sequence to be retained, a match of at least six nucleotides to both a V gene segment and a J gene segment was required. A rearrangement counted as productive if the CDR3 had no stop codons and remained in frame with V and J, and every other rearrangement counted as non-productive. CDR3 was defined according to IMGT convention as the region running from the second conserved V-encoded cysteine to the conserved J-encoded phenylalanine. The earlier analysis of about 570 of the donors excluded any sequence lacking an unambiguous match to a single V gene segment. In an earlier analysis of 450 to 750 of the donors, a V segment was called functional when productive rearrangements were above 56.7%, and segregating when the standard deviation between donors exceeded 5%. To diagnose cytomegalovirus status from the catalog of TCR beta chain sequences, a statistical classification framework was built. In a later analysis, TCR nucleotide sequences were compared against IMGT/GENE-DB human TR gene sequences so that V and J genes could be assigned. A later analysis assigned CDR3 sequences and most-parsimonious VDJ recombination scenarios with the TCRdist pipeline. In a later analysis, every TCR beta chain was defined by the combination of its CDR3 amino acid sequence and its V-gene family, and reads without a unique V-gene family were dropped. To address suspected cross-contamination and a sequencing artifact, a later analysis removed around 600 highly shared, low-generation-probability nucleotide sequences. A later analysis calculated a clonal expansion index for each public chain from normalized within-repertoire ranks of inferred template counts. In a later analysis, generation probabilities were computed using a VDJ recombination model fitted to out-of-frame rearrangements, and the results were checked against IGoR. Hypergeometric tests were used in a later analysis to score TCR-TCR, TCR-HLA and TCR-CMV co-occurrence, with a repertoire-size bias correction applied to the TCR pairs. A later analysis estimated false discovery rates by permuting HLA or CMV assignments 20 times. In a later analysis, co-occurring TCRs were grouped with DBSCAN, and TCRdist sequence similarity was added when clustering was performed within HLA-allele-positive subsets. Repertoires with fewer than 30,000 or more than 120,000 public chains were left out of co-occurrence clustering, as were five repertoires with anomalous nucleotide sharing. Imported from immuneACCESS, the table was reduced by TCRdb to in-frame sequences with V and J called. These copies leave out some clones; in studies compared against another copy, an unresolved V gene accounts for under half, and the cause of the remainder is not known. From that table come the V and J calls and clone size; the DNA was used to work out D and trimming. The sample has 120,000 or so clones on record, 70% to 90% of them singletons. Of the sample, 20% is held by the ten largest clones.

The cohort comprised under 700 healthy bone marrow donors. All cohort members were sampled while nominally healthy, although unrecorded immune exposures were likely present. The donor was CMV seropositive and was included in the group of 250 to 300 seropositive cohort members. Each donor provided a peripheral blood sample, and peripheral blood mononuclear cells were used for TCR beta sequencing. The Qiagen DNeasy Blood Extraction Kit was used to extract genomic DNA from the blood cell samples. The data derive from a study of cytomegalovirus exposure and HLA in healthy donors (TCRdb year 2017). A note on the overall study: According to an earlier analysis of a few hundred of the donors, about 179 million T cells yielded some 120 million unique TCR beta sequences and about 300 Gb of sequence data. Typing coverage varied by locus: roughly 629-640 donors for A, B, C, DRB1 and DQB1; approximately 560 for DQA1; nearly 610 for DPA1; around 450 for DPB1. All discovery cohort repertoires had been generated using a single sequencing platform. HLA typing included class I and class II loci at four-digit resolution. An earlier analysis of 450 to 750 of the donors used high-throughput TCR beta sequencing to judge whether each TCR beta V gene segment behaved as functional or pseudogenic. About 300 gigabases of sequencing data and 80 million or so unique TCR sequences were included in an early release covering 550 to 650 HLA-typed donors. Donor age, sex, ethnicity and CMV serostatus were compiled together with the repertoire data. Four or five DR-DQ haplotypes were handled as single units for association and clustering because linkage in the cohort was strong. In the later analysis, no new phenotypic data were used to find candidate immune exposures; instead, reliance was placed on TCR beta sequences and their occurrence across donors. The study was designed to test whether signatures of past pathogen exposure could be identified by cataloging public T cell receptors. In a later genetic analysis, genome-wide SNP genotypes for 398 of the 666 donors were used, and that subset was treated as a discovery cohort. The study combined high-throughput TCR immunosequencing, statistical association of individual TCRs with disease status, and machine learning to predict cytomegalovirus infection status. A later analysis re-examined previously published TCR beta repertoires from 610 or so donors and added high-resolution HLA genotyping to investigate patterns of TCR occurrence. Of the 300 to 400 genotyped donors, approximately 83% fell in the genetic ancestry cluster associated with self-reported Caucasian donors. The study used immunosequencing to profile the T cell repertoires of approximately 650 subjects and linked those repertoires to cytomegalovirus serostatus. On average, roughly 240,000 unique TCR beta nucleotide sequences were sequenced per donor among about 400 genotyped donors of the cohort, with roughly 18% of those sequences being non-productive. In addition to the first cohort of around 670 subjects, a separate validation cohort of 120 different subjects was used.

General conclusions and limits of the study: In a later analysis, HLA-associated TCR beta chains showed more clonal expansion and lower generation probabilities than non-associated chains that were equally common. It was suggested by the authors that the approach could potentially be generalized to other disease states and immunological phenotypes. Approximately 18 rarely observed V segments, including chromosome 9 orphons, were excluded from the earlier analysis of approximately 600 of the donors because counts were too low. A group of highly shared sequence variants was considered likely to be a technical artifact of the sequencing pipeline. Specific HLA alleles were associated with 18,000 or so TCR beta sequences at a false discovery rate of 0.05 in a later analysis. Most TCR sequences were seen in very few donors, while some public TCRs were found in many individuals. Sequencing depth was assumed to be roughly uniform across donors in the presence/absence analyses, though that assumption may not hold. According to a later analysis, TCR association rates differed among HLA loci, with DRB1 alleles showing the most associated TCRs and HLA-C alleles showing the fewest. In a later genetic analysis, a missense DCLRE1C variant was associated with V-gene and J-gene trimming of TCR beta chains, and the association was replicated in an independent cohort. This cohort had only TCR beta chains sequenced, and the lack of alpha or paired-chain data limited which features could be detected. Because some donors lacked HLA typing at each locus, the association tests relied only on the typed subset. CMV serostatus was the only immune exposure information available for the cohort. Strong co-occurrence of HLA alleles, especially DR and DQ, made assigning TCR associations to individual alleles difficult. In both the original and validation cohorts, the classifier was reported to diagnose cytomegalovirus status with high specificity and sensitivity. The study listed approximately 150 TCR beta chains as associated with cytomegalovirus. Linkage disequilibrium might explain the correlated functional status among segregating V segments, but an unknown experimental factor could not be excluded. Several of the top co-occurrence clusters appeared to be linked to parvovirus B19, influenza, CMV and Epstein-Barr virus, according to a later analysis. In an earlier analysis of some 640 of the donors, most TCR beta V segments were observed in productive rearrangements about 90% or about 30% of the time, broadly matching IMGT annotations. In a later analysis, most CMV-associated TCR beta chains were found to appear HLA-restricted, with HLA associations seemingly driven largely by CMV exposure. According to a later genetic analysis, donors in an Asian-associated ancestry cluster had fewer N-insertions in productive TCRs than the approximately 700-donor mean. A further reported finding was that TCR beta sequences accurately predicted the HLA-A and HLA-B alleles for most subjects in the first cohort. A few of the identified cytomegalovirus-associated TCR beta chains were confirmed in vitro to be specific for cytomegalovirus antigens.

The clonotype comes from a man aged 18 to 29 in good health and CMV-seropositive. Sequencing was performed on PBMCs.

CDR3 protein: CASAGAGIEKLFF. The sequenced DNA: TGTGCCAGCGCAGGGGCGGGTATTGAAAAACTGTTTTTT. The V and J genes are TRBV7-9 and TRBJ1-4; TRBD1 is a possible D gene, resting on 6 matching bases. CDR1 and CDR2 are read off the germline V gene (reference sequence) as SEHNR and FQNEAQ. Taken from cysteine to phenylalanine, the CDR3 has 13 residues. Only CDR3 DNA remains: 39 bases, in frame from the first base. V is pared back by 8 bases and J by 7 bases, with 14 bases lying between the germline termini.